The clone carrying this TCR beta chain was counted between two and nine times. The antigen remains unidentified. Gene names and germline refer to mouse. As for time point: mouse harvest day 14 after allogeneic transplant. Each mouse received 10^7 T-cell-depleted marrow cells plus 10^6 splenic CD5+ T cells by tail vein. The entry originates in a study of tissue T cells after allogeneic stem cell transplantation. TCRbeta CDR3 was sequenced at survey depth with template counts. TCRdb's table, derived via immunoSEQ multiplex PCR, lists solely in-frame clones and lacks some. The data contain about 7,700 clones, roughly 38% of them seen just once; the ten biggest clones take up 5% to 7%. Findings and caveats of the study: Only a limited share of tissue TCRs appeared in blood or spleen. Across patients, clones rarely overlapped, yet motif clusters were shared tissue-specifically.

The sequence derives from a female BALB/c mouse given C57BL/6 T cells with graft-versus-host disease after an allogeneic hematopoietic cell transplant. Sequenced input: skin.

CDR3 bases read: TGTGCCAGCAGTCCGGGACAATCCTATGAACAGTAC. Translated, it gives CASSPGQSYEQY. The entire CDR3 is CASSPGQSYEQYF. The chain carries TRBV26 and TRBJ2-7; possibly TRBD1 for D (6 bases). The read is 1 residue too short to cover the CDR3 end, so that end is filled in from the germline J gene. Germline CDR1 and CDR2: KGHPV and FQNQEV (reference sequence). The CDR3 sequence is 13 residues long. V shed 4 bases and J shed 1 base, with 8 bases lying between them.